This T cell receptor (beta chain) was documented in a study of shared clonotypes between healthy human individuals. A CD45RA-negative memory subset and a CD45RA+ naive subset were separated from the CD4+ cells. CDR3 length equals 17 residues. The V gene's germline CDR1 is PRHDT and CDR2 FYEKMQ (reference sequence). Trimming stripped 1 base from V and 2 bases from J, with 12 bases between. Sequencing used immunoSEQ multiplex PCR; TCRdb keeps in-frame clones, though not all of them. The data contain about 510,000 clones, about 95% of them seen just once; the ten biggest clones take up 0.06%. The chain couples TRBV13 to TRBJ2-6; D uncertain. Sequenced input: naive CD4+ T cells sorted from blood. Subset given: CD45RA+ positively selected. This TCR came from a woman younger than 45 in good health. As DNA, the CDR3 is TGTGCCAGCAGCTTAGTGACACATTTTACTGGGGCCAACGTCCTGACTTTC. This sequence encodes CASSLVTHFTGANVLTF.